The clone carrying this T cell receptor (beta chain) occurred a few times. The antigen remains undetermined. This specimen comes from a study of OX40 agonist ivuxolimab in advanced cancers. Clones were sequenced by immunoSEQ multiplex PCR, and TCRdb holds only the in-frame ones, with some missing. This sample has roughly 48,000 clones, with around nine tenths found just once. General observations from the study: At doses 0.1 to 3.0 mg/kg, CD4+ and CD8+ clones expanded.

The source is an adult with an advanced solid tumor such as melanoma, head and neck, liver or kidney cancer. The sequences come from CD4+ or CD8+ T cells sorted from blood, collected in a trial of the OX40 agonist ivuxolimab.

The CDR3 is CASSEDEQYF. The CDR3, as DNA: TGCGCCAGCAGTGAGGACGAGCAGTACTTC. This chain uses TRBV10-1 with TRBJ2-7; D is ambiguous. V shed 2 bases and J shed 5 bases, with 1 base lying between them. This CDR3 has 10 residues. Germline V gives CDR1 WNHNN, CDR2 SYGVQD (reference sequence).